The T cell receptor (beta chain) described here comes from a study of tumor and adjacent non-tumor tissue in lung cancer. As for the study in general: Each sample yielded 4 million to 5 million productive TCRbeta reads on average.

RNA was extracted from bulk tissue without any cell sorting. Distant lung tissue was collected more than 3 cm away from the tumor edge. Whole-study results and caveats: In normal lung, the top 100 clones were significantly more dominant than in tumor. Patients with more diverse tumor TCRs had worse survival. TCR diversity was significantly greater in tumor than normal lung tissue.

The CDR3 spans 12 residues. Looked up from germline, CDR1 is MDHEN and CDR2 is SYDVKM. This clonotype was counted between two and nine times. Its matching antigen is unknown. One end of the junction fails to match germline, which may point to a read error. A modified ARM-PCR protocol with three rounds of nested PCR amplified TCRbeta. TCRdb reprocessed the multiplex PCR reads with MiXCR, giving one entry per CDR3 protein. The table shows under 75,000 distinct CDR3 sequences, with about two thirds occurring only once. The chain carries TRBV28 and TRBJ1-2, with 7 positions matching TRBD1. This clonotype originated in a woman aged 45-65 years with non-small cell lung cancer. Sequencing input: distant non-tumor lung tissue. This CDR3 reads CASTGPLGGCTF. As DNA, the CDR3 is TGTGCTTCGACCGGGCCCCTAGGGGGCTGCACCTTC.